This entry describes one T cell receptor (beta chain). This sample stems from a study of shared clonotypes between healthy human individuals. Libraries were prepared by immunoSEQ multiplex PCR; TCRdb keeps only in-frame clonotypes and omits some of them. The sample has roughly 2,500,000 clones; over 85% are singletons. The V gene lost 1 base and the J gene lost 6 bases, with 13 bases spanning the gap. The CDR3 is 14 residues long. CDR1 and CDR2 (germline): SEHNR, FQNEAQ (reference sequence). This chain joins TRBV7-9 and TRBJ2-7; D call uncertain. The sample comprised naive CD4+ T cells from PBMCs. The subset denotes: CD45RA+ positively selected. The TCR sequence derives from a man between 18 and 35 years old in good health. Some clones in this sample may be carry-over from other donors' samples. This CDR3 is CASSLVLDRFEQYF. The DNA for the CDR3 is TGTGCCAGCAGCTTAGTCTTGGATAGGTTCGAGCAGTACTTC.